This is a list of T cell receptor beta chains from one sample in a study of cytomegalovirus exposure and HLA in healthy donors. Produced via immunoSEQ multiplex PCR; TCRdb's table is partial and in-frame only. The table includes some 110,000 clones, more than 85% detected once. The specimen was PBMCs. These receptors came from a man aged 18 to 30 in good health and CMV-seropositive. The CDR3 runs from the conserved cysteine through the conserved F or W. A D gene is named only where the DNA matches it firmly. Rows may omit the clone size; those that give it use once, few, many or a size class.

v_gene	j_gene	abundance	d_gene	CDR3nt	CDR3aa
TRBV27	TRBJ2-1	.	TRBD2	TGTGCCAGCTCGGGACTAGCGGGGGGGGATGAGCAGTTCTTC	CASSGLAGGDEQFF
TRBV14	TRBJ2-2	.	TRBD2	TGTGCCAGCAGCCAACTAGCGGGGGGACCCGGGGAGCTGTTTTTT	CASSQLAGGPGELFF
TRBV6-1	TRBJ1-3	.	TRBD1	TGTGCCAGCAGTGAGGACAGGGGGTCTGGAAACACCATATATTTT	CASSEDRGSGNTIYF
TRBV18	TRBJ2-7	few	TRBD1	TGTGCCAGCTCAGATAACAGGGGCGGCAGGGAGCAGTACTTC	CASSDNRGGREQYF
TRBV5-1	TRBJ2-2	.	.	TGCGCCAGCAGTCTGGGGGCTAATGGGGAGCTGTTTTTT	CASSLGANGELFF
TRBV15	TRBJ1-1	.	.	TGTGCCACCAGCAGAGATCGGGGAGAAGCTTTCTTT	CATSRDRGEAFF
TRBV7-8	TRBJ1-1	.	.	TGTGCCAGCAGCCCATCTCGGGGGGCCAGGACTGAAGCTTTCTTT	CASSPSRGARTEAFF
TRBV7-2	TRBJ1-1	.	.	TGTGCCAGCAGATTTAGAGGGGGTTTGAACACTGAAGCTTTCTTT	CASRFRGGLNTEAFF
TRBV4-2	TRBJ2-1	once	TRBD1	TGTGCCAGCAGCCAAGAGGGGGACAGGGAGTTATATGAGCAGTTCTTC	CASSQEGDRELYEQFF
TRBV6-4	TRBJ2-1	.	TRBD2	TGTGCCAGCAGTGATGGGGCTAGCGGGGCTAACAATGAGCAGTTCTTC	CASSDGASGANNEQFF
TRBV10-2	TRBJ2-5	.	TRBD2	TGCGCCAGCAGTCCCCGGGGGGGGGCAGGAGAGACCCAGTACTTC	CASSPRGGAGETQYF
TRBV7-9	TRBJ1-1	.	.	TGTGCCAGCAGCTTAGCCGCGATACACAGGAACACTGAAGCTTTCTTT	CASSLAAIHRNTEAFF
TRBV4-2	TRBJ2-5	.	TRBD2	TGTGCCAGCAGCCAAGGGAGCGGGGGGGCAGGAGAGACCCAGTACTTC	CASSQGSGGAGETQYF
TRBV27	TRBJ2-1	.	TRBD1	TGTGCCAGCAGTCGCTCGGACAGGGGGTTCAATGAGCAGTTCTTC	CASSRSDRGFNEQFF
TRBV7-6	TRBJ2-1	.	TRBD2	TGTGCCAGCAGCGAGGGGTCAGCGGGGGCCTACAATGAGCAGTTCTTC	CASSEGSAGAYNEQFF
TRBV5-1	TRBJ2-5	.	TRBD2	TGCGCCAGCAGCTTACTGAGCGGGGGGGCAGAGACCCAGTACTTC	CASSLLSGGAETQYF
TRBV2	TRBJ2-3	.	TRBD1	TGTGCCAGCAGTCTAAGGACAGGGGGCACAGATACGCAGTATTTT	CASSLRTGGTDTQYF
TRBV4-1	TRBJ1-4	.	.	TGCGCCAGCAGCCAAGTAAGGGGACAAAGTAATGAAAAACTGTTTTTT	CASSQVRGQSNEKLFF
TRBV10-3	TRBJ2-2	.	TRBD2	TGTGCCATCAGGAGCGGGGGGGGAGCCGGGGAGCTGTTTTTT	CAIRSGGGAGELFF
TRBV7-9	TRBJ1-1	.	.	TGTGCCAGCAGCTTCCAGGGTAGTACTGAAGCTTTCTTT	CASSFQGSTEAFF
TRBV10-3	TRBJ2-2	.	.	TGTGCCATCAGTGAGTCGCCGCCAGGGGCGGGCACCGGGGAGCTGTTTTTT	CAISESPPGAGTGELFF
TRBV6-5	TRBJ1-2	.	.	TGTGCCAGCAGTTACGGGGGGTCGGCTGGCTACACCTTC	CASSYGGSAGYTF
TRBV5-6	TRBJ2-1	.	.	TGTGCCAGCAGCTTGCTAAATGAGCAGTTCTTC	CASSLLNEQFF
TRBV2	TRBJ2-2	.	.	TGTGCCAGCAGCGGACAGCTCCGAGGCACCGGGGAGCTGTTTTTT	CASSGQLRGTGELFF
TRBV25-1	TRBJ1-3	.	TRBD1	TGTGCCAGCAGTGACTCGACAGGGGCTGGAAACACCATATATTTT	CASSDSTGAGNTIYF
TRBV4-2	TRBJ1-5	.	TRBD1	TGTGCCAGCAGCCATAAAGGGACAGGGGGCCAGGTCAATCAGCCCCAGCATTTT	CASSHKGTGGQVNQPQHF
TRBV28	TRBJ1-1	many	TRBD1	TGTGCCGAGGGGGCAGGGGGCCCCGGCACTGAAGCTTTCTTT	CAEGAGGPGTEAFF
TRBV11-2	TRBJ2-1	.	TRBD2	TGTGCCAGCAGCTTAGTTCTGCTAGCGGAATACAATGAGCAGTTCTTC	CASSLVLLAEYNEQFF
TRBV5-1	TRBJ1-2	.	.	TGCGCCAGCAGCTTGGGACAGAGGACCGGTACCTATGGCTACACCTTC	CASSLGQRTGTYGYTF
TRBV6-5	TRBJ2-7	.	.	TGTGCCAGCAGTCAGTACTACGAGCAGTACTTC	CASSQYYEQYF
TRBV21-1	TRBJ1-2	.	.	TGTGCCAGCAGCAAGAGGGGGCCCCCAGATGGCTACACCTTC	CASSKRGPPDGYTF
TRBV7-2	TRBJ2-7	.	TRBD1	TGTGCCAGCAGCTTAGTTTACAGGGGATACGAGCAGTACTTC	CASSLVYRGYEQYF